The 20 T cell receptor beta chains reported below all come from one sample, sequenced in a study of blood T cells in healthy people across ages. Primers used in a second PCR of roughly 7 to 12 cycles were a sample-barcoded 5' primer and a J-beta primer mix. TCRdb passed the 5' RACE reads through MiXCR, listing each CDR3 protein once. The sample lists over 1.5 million distinct CDR3 sequences, 49% occurring once. The sample comprised blood. The receptors derive from a middle-aged woman in good health.

V usage is TRBV7-8 and J usage is TRBJ2-7; 12 nucleotides line up with TRBD2. V shed 2 bases and J 7 bases; nucleotides not matched to a gene: 18. The CDR3 length is 19 residues. Germline values: CDR1 SGHVS, CDR2 FQNEAQ. The CDR3 region has the DNA TGTGCCAGCAGCTTACAGCCCCGGAGTTCTAGCGGGGGGGGAAATGAGCAGTACTTC. As protein: CASSLQPRSSSGGGNEQYF.

The CDR3 reads CASSSPGELRPQHF. Here the CDR3 DNA reads TGTGCCAGCAGTTCGCCCGGGGAGTTGCGGCCCCAGCATTTT. This rearrangement joins TRBV28 to TRBJ1-5; D remains unclear. Germline lookup yields CDR1 MDHEN and CDR2 SYDVKM. The CDR3 sequence is 14 residues long. Trimming cost V 4 bases and J 9 bases, with 16 bases left between them.

This clonotype appeared a few times. The chain employs TRBV2 and TRBJ2-5; 8 positions agree with TRBD2. This CDR3 region has 15 residues. Germline trimming cut 6 bases from V and 7 bases from J; bases unmatched to any gene: 13. Per germline, CDR1 SNHLY and CDR2 FYNNEI. The CDR3 nucleotides read TGTGCCAGCAGCGTCAGCGGGGGTACGAGTGGGACCCAGTACTTC. Translation: CASSVSGGTSGTQYF. Looking up the rest from reference TRBV2 and TRBJ2-5 gives the full variable domain: EPEVTQTPSHQVTQMGQEVILRCVPISNHLYFYWYRQILGQKVEFLVSFYNNEISEKSEIFDDQFSVERPDGSNFTLKIRSTKLEDSAMYFCASSVSGGTSGTQYFGPGTRLLVL.

For this clonotype: One end of the junction varies from germline; a read error may be responsible. V and J are TRBV2 and TRBJ1-6; the D is unclear. The V gene's germline CDR1 is SNHLY and CDR2 FYNNEI. The CDR3 spans 14 residues. In nucleotides, the CDR3 is TGTGCCGGCAGTGTTATGAGGGAAGGATCACCCCTCCACTTT. The encoded protein is CAGSVMREGSPLHF. The variable domain in full, completed from reference TRBV2 and TRBJ1-6, reads EPEVTQTPSHQVTQMGQEVILRCVPISNHLYFYWYRQILGQKVEFLVSFYNNEISEKSEIFDDQFSVERPDGSNFTLKIRSTKLEDSAMYFCAGSVMREGSPLHFGNGTRLTVT.

J is TRBJ2-1 and V is TRBV20-1, with 9 bases fitting TRBD2. The CDR3 extends over 16 amino acids. Germline V gives CDR1 DFQATT, CDR2 SNEGSKA (reference sequence). J lost 7 bases, V lost 6 bases, and 16 bases had no gene match. The chain's CDR3 is CSARGIAGVGRNEQFF. The CDR3 bases are TGCAGTGCGAGGGGGATAGCGGGGGTCGGCAGGAATGAGCAGTTCTTC.

The chain couples TRBV12-3 or TRBV12-4 to TRBJ2-2; 8 nucleotides align to TRBD2. CDR3 length: 16 amino acids. V lost 3 bases to trimming and J lost 4 bases; unmatched junction nucleotides: 7. The DNA for the CDR3 is TGTGCCAGCAGTTTTGGTGGGACTAGTAGCACCGGGGAGCTGTTTTTT. The encoded protein is CASSFGGTSSTGELFF.

The chain links TRBV3-1 to TRBJ2-1, with TRBD2 identical over 14 bases. The CDR3 runs 16 residues. Germline values: CDR1 LGHDT, CDR2 YNNKEL (reference sequence). V was pared by 7 bases and J by 12 bases, with 14 bases of the junction left unmatched. This chain's CDR3 is CASKDSGLAGVGAQFF. For the CDR3, the DNA is TGTGCCAGCAAAGATTCGGGACTAGCGGGGGTTGGGGCGCAGTTCTTC.

This chain links TRBV20-1 with TRBJ1-1; possibly TRBD1 for D (6 bases). Trimming pared 6 bases from V and 2 bases from J, leaving 19 bases between. CDR1 DFQATT and CDR2 SNEGSKA come from the germline V gene (reference sequence). The CDR3 spans 15 residues. As DNA, the CDR3 is TGCAGTGCCCGGTGGGACACCCGAGAAAACACTGAAGCTTTCTTT. Its translation is CSARWDTRENTEAFF.

This sequence joins TRBV7-2 and TRBJ1-2; possible D gene TRBD1, 6 bases. Germline-derived CDR1 and CDR2 are SGHTA and FQGNSA. The V and J ends lost 5 bases and 6 bases respectively, with 16 bases between them. CDR3 length: 14 amino acids. This chain's CDR3 is CASSRRTVSDGYTF. The CDR3 nucleotides read TGTGCCAGCAGCCGCCGGACAGTTTCGGATGGCTACACCTTC.

This clonotype was counted only a few times. The chain couples TRBV13 to TRBJ2-1, with TRBD2 identical over 7 bases. CDR3 size: 15 residues. From germline, CDR1 is PRHDT and CDR2 FYEKMQ (reference sequence). With V trimmed by 0 bases and J by 7 bases, 6 bases remained unmatched. The DNA for the CDR3 is TGTGCCAGCAGCTTAGGCCCCACGGGGGGTAATGAGCAGTTCTTC. Its protein product is CASSLGPTGGNEQFF. The whole variable domain, filled in from reference TRBV13 and TRBJ2-1, reads AAGVIQSPRHLIKEKRETATLKCYPIPRHDTVYWYQQGPGQDPQFLISFYEKMQSDKGSIPDRFSAQQFSDYHSELNMSSLELGDSALYFCASSLGPTGGNEQFFGPGTRLTVL.

The chain carries TRBV15 and TRBJ2-1, with 11 bases identical to TRBD2. Per the germline V gene, CDR1 is LNHNV and CDR2 is YYDKDF (reference sequence). CDR3 size: 14 residues. The J segment lost 10 bases and the V segment lost 1 base, leaving 3 bases of the junction unmatched. The CDR3 DNA reads as TGTGCCACCAGCAGAGGGGGACTAGCGGAAGAGCAGTTCTTC. It translates to CATSRGGLAEEQFF.

This clonotype has a handful of counts. V and J are TRBV7-2 and TRBJ2-3, with D perhaps TRBD1 or TRBD2 (5 bases each). The CDR3 length is 16 residues. V shed 5 bases and J shed 1 base, with 16 bases lying between them. Germline V gene lookup returns CDR1 SGHTA and CDR2 FQGNSA. CDR3 DNA: TGTGCCAGCAGCCCCAGGGACGGATGGGGCACAGATACGCAGTATTTT. This encodes CASSPRDGWGTDTQYF.

The chain employs TRBV28 and TRBJ2-4; D may be TRBD1 (6 bases). The better agreement between TRBJ2-7 and the DNA end casts doubt on the J call. CDR1 MDHEN and CDR2 SYDVKM come from the germline V gene. This CDR3 comprises 14 residues. This CDR3 reads CASSLVGALYEQYF. Here the CDR3 DNA reads TGTGCCAGCAGTCTCGTGGGGGCCCTCTACGAGCAGTACTTC.

This sequence joins TRBV6-2 or TRBV6-3 and TRBJ2-5, with D perhaps TRBD2 (6 bases). Trimming shortened V by 2 bases and J by 0 bases, and 19 bases separated the two germline ends. The CDR3 is made up of 18 amino acids. Per the germline V gene, CDR1 is MNHEY and CDR2 is SVGEGT. DNA for the CDR3: TGTGCCAGCAGTTACGCATCGGGGGATAACCCATACCAAGAGACCCAGTACTTC. This translates into CASSYASGDNPYQETQYF.

This clonotype was observed a few times. The chain recombines TRBV20-1 with TRBJ1-5; D call uncertain. Trimming left V 0 bases short and J 0 bases short, with 6 bases between. The CDR3 is 14 amino acids. Germline V gene lookup returns CDR1 DFQATT and CDR2 SNEGSKA (reference sequence). The CDR3 here is CSARDVGSNQPQHF. The DNA for the CDR3 is TGCAGTGCTAGAGATGTTGGTAGCAATCAGCCCCAGCATTTT.

In this sample, this clonotype turned up a few times. The rearrangement joins TRBV4-2 to TRBJ2-1; D remains unclear. V gave up 4 bases and J gave up 8 bases, with 18 bases separating them. CDR3 length: 15 amino acids. Per the germline V gene, CDR1 is LGHNA and CDR2 is YNFKEQ. The CDR3 bases are TGTGCCAGCAGCCCCACCCGACTCGAGACGTATGAGCAGTTCTTC. This sequence encodes CASSPTRLETYEQFF.

This rearrangement joins TRBV29-1 to TRBJ1-3; tentative D call: TRBD1 (5 bases). Germline V gene lookup returns CDR1 SQVTM and CDR2 ANQGSEA. With 6 bases removed from V and 0 bases from J, the gap between germline ends came to 12 bases. This CDR3 has 14 amino acids. DNA for the CDR3: TGCAGCGTCAGGGACGCAAGCTCTGGAAACACCATATATTTT. It yields the protein CSVRDASSGNTIYF.

The chain combines TRBV28 with TRBJ2-7; D possibly matches TRBD1 or TRBD2 (6 bases each). Judging by the DNA end, TRBJ2-4 fits better; the J call may be wrong. CDR3 length: 16 amino acids. Germline values: CDR1 MDHEN, CDR2 SYDVKM. DNA for the CDR3: TGTGCCAGCAGTTCCCTTTATAGGGGGGTGATGAACATTCAGTACTTC. Translated, it gives CASSSLYRGVMNIQYF.

The CDR3 sequence: CASTLQELAKNIQYF. In DNA, the CDR3 is TGCGCCAGTACGCTACAGGAACTAGCTAAAAACATTCAGTACTTC. This chain connects TRBV5-1 to TRBJ2-4; a weak D match, TRBD2 (6 bases). The CDR3 runs to 15 residues. The germline V and J ends were trimmed by 8 bases and 4 bases, with 19 bases remaining between them. Germline CDR1 and CDR2: SGHRS and YFSETQ.

This rearrangement joins TRBV6-1 to TRBJ1-2; D not resolved. CDR1 and CDR2 from the germline V gene are MNHNS and SASEGT. Trimming stripped 7 bases from V and 8 bases from J, with 11 bases between. This CDR3 has 11 amino acids. CDR3 in DNA: TGTGCCAGCACCCTCCGAGGCGGCTACACCTTC. Translated: CASTLRGGYTF.